One and the same sample provided the 22 T cell receptor beta chains below, sequenced in a study of CD4 T cells in relation to SARS-CoV-2 and coronaviruses. Data came from immunoSEQ multiplex PCR; TCRdb stores just in-frame clones and leaves some out. The sample yields some 22,000 clones, about 70% seen once. CD4+ T cells from unexposed donors were obtained before the COVID-19 pandemic (2011-2018). The cells were cultured for around ten days before CD4+ T cells were isolated. The antigens these receptors bind are not known. What was sequenced was CD4+ T cells from PBMCs, cultured in vitro. These receptors were taken from a human donor in good health.

The chain is built from TRBV1 and TRBJ2-7. TRBV1 is designated a pseudogene. The CDR3 length is 12 residues. CDR3 residues: CTPPQPDHEQYF. CDR3 DNA: TGCACCCCCCCTCAGCCGGACCACGAGCAGTACTTC.

The V gene is TRBV6-2 or TRBV6-3, the J gene TRBJ1-4; D not resolved. Trimming shortened V by 0 bases and J by 10 bases, and 9 bases separated the two germline ends. CDR3 length equals 13 residues. Per the germline V gene, CDR1 is MNHEY and CDR2 is SVGEGT. CDR3 protein: CASSYSTSPKLFF. The CDR3 coding sequence is TGTGCCAGCAGTTACTCGACATCACCAAAACTGTTTTTT.

The genes are TRBV20-1 and TRBJ2-1; the match to TRBD2 covers 10 bases. CDR3 size: 14 residues. Trimming cost V 3 bases and J 11 bases; bases outside gene matches: 10. Germline V CDR1 and CDR2: DFQATT, SNEGSKA (reference sequence). The CDR3 region has the DNA TGCAGTGCTAGTCAAGCGGGGGGGTTAAGTAAGCAGTTCTTC. Translation gives CSASQAGGLSKQFF.

The chain links TRBV2 to TRBJ2-5, with TRBD2 identical over 8 bases. Trimming took 9 bases from V and 5 from J; bases not matched to a gene: 8. Germline values: CDR1 SNHLY, CDR2 FYNNEI. This CDR3 is 13 amino acids long. This chain's CDR3 is CASVGGGRETQYF. CDR3 DNA sequence: TGTGCCAGTGTTGGCGGGGGGAGGGAGACCCAGTACTTC.

This chain joins TRBV5-1 and TRBJ2-3; D possibly corresponds to TRBD2 (5 bases). This CDR3 is built from 15 residues. In germline, CDR1 is SGHRS, CDR2 YFSETQ. V was clipped by 0 bases and J by 3 bases, with 11 bases between them. The CDR3 reads CASSLEAGGTDTQYF. Written as DNA, the CDR3 is TGCGCCAGCAGCTTGGAGGCGGGCGGGACAGATACGCAGTATTTT.

The sample holds one count of this clone. The chain employs TRBV10-3 and TRBJ2-3; TRBD1 matches 7 bases. The V segment lost 8 bases and the J segment 6 bases; nucleotides outside the gene matches: 11. CDR3 length equals 14 residues. The germline CDR1 and CDR2 sequences are ENHRY and SYGVKD. The CDR3 DNA follows: TGTGCCATCCGGGACGGGACACAGGGGGATACGCAGTATTTT. This codes for CAIRDGTQGDTQYF.

V usage is TRBV6-5 and J usage is TRBJ2-3, with unresolved D. V lost 4 bases and J 6 bases, leaving 5 bases between the germline ends. CDR3 size: 11 residues. Germline loops: CDR1 MNHEY, CDR2 SVGAGI. The CDR3 spells CASSLKDTQYF. CDR3 nucleotide sequence: TGTGCCAGCAGTTTAAAGGATACGCAGTATTTT.

The V call is TRBV19, the J call TRBJ1-1; 8 nucleotides agree with TRBD1. This CDR3 is 14 amino acids long. Losses at the gene ends were 6 bases for V and 0 bases for J; bases not matched to a gene: 3. CDR1 is LNHDA, CDR2 SQIVND, per germline (reference sequence). CDR3 nucleotides: TGTGCCAGTAGGACGGACAGGGTGAACACTGAAGCTTTCTTT. Amino acid sequence: CASRTDRVNTEAFF.

The rearrangement uses TRBV4-3 and TRBJ2-3; 16 bases align to TRBD2. The ends lost 3 bases at V and 1 base at J; junction bases unmatched: 4. The germline CDR1 and CDR2 sequences are LGHNA and YSLEER. The CDR3 is 18 residues long. The CDR3, as DNA: TGCGCCAGCAGCCATGGGACTAGCGGGGGGGCCGGCACAGATACGCAGTATTTT. Amino acid sequence: CASSHGTSGGAGTDTQYF.

J is TRBJ2-7 and V is TRBV19, with D unclear. This CDR3 is built from 14 residues. V lost 2 bases, J lost 0 bases, and 8 bases lay in between. The germline gives CDR1 LNHDA, CDR2 SQIVND (reference sequence). CDR3 DNA sequence: TGTGCCAGTAGTATAACGGGTAGCTCCTACGAGCAGTACTTC. This codes for CASSITGSSYEQYF.

The rearrangement joins TRBV25-1 to TRBJ1-2; TRBD1 is a possible D gene (5 bases). The V gene's germline CDR1 is MGHDK and CDR2 SYGVNS. The CDR3 is 13 residues long. V dropped 3 bases and J dropped 7 bases, with 12 bases sitting between them. CDR3: CASSEVGARGYTF. The CDR3 DNA is TGTGCCAGCAGTGAGGTAGGGGCGCGTGGCTACACCTTC.

The genes are TRBV11-2 and TRBJ2-3; D possibly matches TRBD1 or TRBD2 (5 bases each). V was cut by 5 bases and J by 0 bases, with 12 bases left in between. CDR3 length: 15 residues. Per germline, CDR1 SGHAT and CDR2 FQNNGV. The CDR3 region has the DNA TGTGCCAGCAGCCCGGGGACCCTGAGCACAGATACGCAGTATTTT. Translation: CASSPGTLSTDTQYF.

CDR3 sequence reads: CASSRGTGGETQYF. DNA of the CDR3: TGTGCCAGCAGCAGAGGGACAGGGGGGGAGACCCAGTACTTC. The chain links TRBV3-1 (or the pseudogene TRBV3-2) to TRBJ2-5; TRBD1 aligns across 11 bases. The trim removed 5 bases at V and 5 bases at J, leaving 4 bases unmatched. The CDR3 has 14 amino acids. In germline, CDR1 is LGHDT, CDR2 YNNKEL (reference sequence).

For the CDR3, the DNA is TGTGCCAGCAGCTCCCAGGGGGGGGCGGATTTGGGTGAAGCTTTCTTT. It yields the protein CASSSQGGADLGEAFF. The rearrangement links TRBV5-4 to TRBJ1-1, with TRBD1 identical over 7 bases. J lost 7 bases, V lost 3 bases, and 15 bases had no gene match. The CDR3 consists of 16 residues. Germline CDR1 SGHNT, CDR2 YYREEE (reference sequence). Filled out from reference TRBV5-4 and TRBJ1-1, the complete variable domain reads ETGVTQSPTHLIKTRGQQVTLRCSSQSGHNTVSWYQQALGQGPQFIFQYYREEENGRGNFPPRFSGLQFPNYSSELNVNALELDDSALYLCASSSQGGADLGEAFFGQGTRLTVV.

The chain carries TRBV18 and TRBJ1-4, with D unclear. The CDR3 length is 14 residues. Germline V gives CDR1 KGHSH, CDR2 LQKENI. The ends were cut back, 2 bases at V and 7 bases at J, with 11 bases in the middle. Here the CDR3 DNA reads TGTGCCAGCTCACCAGTGCGATGGAGTGAAAAACTGTTTTTT. The encoded protein is CASSPVRWSEKLFF.

The chain links TRBV27 to TRBJ1-4; D is unresolved. The CDR3 runs 13 residues. CDR1 is MNHEY and CDR2 is SMNVEV in the germline V gene (reference sequence). V lost 6 bases and J 10 bases, leaving 15 bases between the germline ends. CDR3 coding DNA: TGTGCCAGCAGACATACTGGGGTAGGAAAACTGTTTTTT. The encoded protein is CASRHTGVGKLFF.

The chain couples TRBV7-9 to TRBJ2-7; perhaps TRBD1 as D (8 bases). Trimming took off 1 base at V and 1 base at J, with 14 bases between the two ends. This CDR3 is built from 16 residues. The germline CDR1 and CDR2 sequences are SEHNR and FQNEAQ (reference sequence). The CDR3 DNA is TGTGCCAGCAGCTTAGTGGGGGGGACAGGTTCCTACGAGCAGTACTTC. It codes for CASSLVGGTGSYEQYF.

The chain couples TRBV7-2 to TRBJ2-1, with TRBD2 matching 7 bases. This CDR3 contains 15 residues. Germline CDR1 and CDR2: SGHTA and FQGNSA. V trimming: 1 base; J trimming: 7 bases; junction bases outside the gene matches: 7. CDR3: CASSLVGLEWNEQFF. For the CDR3, the DNA is TGTGCCAGCAGCTTAGTTGGACTAGAGTGGAATGAGCAGTTCTTC.

This chain uses TRBV18 with TRBJ2-3; the D gene is possibly TRBD2 (5 bases). The CDR3 totals 14 residues. Deletions cut 0 bases from V and 3 bases from J, with 7 bases between. Germline CDR1 KGHSH, CDR2 LQKENI. CDR3 protein: CASSPPERTDTQYF. CDR3 bases: TGTGCCAGCTCACCACCAGAGCGGACAGATACGCAGTATTTT.

The chain recombines TRBV11-2 with TRBJ1-1, with D possibly TRBD1 on 6 matching bases. CDR1 SGHAT and CDR2 FQNNGV come from the germline V gene. The CDR3 runs to 12 residues. Trimming removed 4 bases from V and 7 bases from J, with 10 bases in between. The CDR3 nucleotides read TGTGCCAGCAGCTCGCAGGGGTATGAAGCTTTCTTT. As protein: CASSSQGYEAFF.

There are a few counts of this clone. The rearrangement joins TRBV4-3 to TRBJ1-1; D possibly corresponds to TRBD1 (6 bases). Germline CDR1 LGHNA, CDR2 YSLEER. V was shortened by 4 bases and J by 5 bases, with 14 bases between the two germline ends. This CDR3 has 14 amino acids. Here the CDR3 DNA reads TGCGCCAGCAGCCTCCGTAGGGGGGAGACTGAAGCTTTCTTT. Its translation: CASSLRRGETEAFF.

This sequence joins TRBV7-8 and TRBJ2-2; weak D call: TRBD1 (5 bases). CDR1 and CDR2 from the germline V gene are SGHVS and FQNEAQ. This CDR3 is built from 14 residues. V was trimmed by 4 bases and J by 1 base, leaving 7 bases between them. This CDR3 is CASSSTGNTGELFF. In DNA form, the CDR3 reads TGTGCCAGCAGCTCAACAGGGAACACCGGGGAGCTGTTTTTT.